This T cell receptor beta chain emerged from a study of blood T cell repertoires in COVID-19. Study-level background: From the United States, Italy and Spain came samples of acute and convalescent COVID-19. PBMCs, B-cell-depleted T cells, or T cells were the source of the cDNA or gDNA that made up the material.

Authors' analysis steps: Researchers report that nucleated cell counts were estimated from reference gene primer amplification. The method was immunoSEQ multiplex PCR; TCRdb's version includes in-frame clones alone and lacks a portion of them. For V, J and clone size, that table is used; D and trimming come from the DNA. Among some 99,000 clones listed, around 72% were seen once. The CDR3 contains 17 residues. The chain couples TRBV1 to TRBJ2-7; whether TRBD2, the table's D call, matches the DNA was not checked. TRBV1 represents a pseudogene. The source material was peripheral blood. The clonotype originates from a man aged 65-85 years with acute or convalescent COVID-19. CDR3 coding DNA: TGCACCAGCAGCCCCTTGCGGGAGCGGGAGAGGACCTACGAGCAGTACTTC. Encoded protein: CTSSPLRERERTYEQYF.